The 25 T cell receptor beta chains below come from one sample, sequenced in a study of shared clonotypes between healthy human individuals. Only in-frame clones appear in the TCRdb table, and some are missing; sequencing was by immunoSEQ multiplex PCR. This table holds 780,000 or so clones, over 55% found once. Sample: memory CD4+ T cells sorted from blood. Subset reported: CD45RA-negative fraction. These TCRs come from a woman aged 30 to 39 in good health.

The V gene is TRBV6-1, the J gene TRBJ2-7, with 8 bases identical to TRBD2. V lost 8 bases to trimming and J lost 3 bases; unmatched junction nucleotides: 6. The CDR3 consists of 13 residues. CDR1 and CDR2 from the germline V gene are MNHNS and SASEGT. In DNA, the CDR3 is TGTGCCAGCTGGACTAGCCCAGGCTACGAGCAGTACTTC. This codes for CASWTSPGYEQYF.

The chain combines TRBV28 with TRBJ1-1; a weak D match, TRBD1 (5 bases). With 5 bases removed from V and 7 bases from J, the gap between germline ends came to 11 bases. The CDR3 is 12 residues long. Germline assignment: CDR1 MDHEN and CDR2 SYDVKM. This CDR3 reads CASSPSDSEAFF. CDR3 DNA sequence: TGTGCCAGCAGTCCGTCAGACAGTGAAGCTTTCTTT.

Points on this clone: Other nucleotide sequences in the sample specify the same CDR3. The chain has TRBV7-9 and TRBJ1-2; tentatively, D is TRBD1 (6 bases). The V and J ends lost 1 base and 2 bases respectively, with 8 bases between them. The CDR3 runs 14 residues. Germline CDR1 and CDR2: SEHNR and FQNEAQ (reference sequence). The CDR3 nucleotides are TGTGCCAGCAGCTTAGGGCAGGGGAACTATGGCTACACCTTC. Amino acid sequence: CASSLGQGNYGYTF.

The rearrangement joins TRBV6-5 to TRBJ2-7, with TRBD1 matching over 7 bases. The CDR3 consists of 15 residues. The germline CDR1 and CDR2 sequences are MNHEY and SVGAGI. The V and J ends lost 2 bases and 2 bases, in that order; junction bases with no gene match: 6. CDR3 loop: CASSYPIGTAYEQYF. The DNA of the CDR3 is TGTGCCAGCAGTTACCCGATTGGGACAGCCTACGAGCAGTACTTC.

This chain connects TRBV5-1 to TRBJ2-7; 7 bases fit TRBD1. This CDR3 contains 14 residues. CDR1 and CDR2 (germline): SGHRS, YFSETQ. Trimming removed 2 bases from V and 6 bases from J; junction bases left unmatched: 8. CDR3 sequence: CASSLDRVDREQYF. CDR3 DNA: TGCGCCAGCAGCTTAGACAGGGTGGATCGCGAGCAGTACTTC.

About this clone: Other nucleotide sequences in the sample specify the same CDR3. The gene calls are TRBV19 and TRBJ2-1; 11 bases match TRBD2. This CDR3 has 15 amino acids. Trimming took 4 bases from V and 4 from J; bases not matched to a gene: 3. The germline CDR1 and CDR2 sequences are LNHDA and SQIVND (reference sequence). For the CDR3, the DNA is TGTGCCAGTAGTACGGGGACTAGCGGATACAATGAGCAGTTCTTC. Encoded protein: CASSTGTSGYNEQFF.

The genes are TRBV7-2 and TRBJ2-7; D ambiguous. Trimming pared 1 base from V and 2 bases from J, leaving 12 bases between. CDR3 size: 15 residues. The germline CDR1 and CDR2 sequences are SGHTA and FQGNSA. DNA of the CDR3: TGTGCCAGCAGCTTAGGATTCAGTCAGACCTACGAGCAGTACTTC. Protein: CASSLGFSQTYEQYF.

The chain uses TRBV28 and TRBJ1-1; D gene uncertain. The CDR3 length is 11 residues. V lost 5 bases to trimming and J lost 9 bases, with 10 bases between them. The germline V gene has CDR1 MDHEN and CDR2 SYDVKM. The chain's CDR3 is CASSTPRKAFF. For the CDR3, the DNA is TGTGCCAGCAGTACACCACGGAAAGCTTTCTTT.

The CDR3 DNA is TGTGCCAGCAGTGGGACGCGACAGGGTTTAGCTAAAAACATTCAGTACTTC. It is translated as CASSGTRQGLAKNIQYF. This chain joins TRBV6-1 and TRBJ2-4, with 7 bases that match TRBD1. The CDR3 is made up of 17 amino acids. The J segment lost 4 bases and the V segment lost 4 bases, leaving 13 bases of the junction unmatched. From germline, CDR1 is MNHNS and CDR2 SASEGT.

This chain uses TRBV5-6 with TRBJ2-5, with a tentative D call TRBD2 (5 bases). Germline-derived CDR1 and CDR2 are SGHDT and YYEEEE. This CDR3 is built from 15 residues. V was pared by 0 bases and J by 5 bases, with 14 bases between. CDR3 amino acids: CASSLAARRVETQYF. Here the CDR3 DNA reads TGTGCCAGCAGCTTGGCCGCCAGGCGGGTGGAGACCCAGTACTTC.

Of note for this clone: Being one base from a much bigger clone, this may be a read error. This sample includes further DNA sequences coding for the same CDR3. The rearrangement links TRBV7-9 to TRBJ2-5, with unresolved D. The J call may not be correct, given that the DNA end is closer to TRBJ2-7. The length of the CDR3 is 12 residues. Germline CDR1 and CDR2: SEHNR and FQNEAQ (reference sequence). CDR3 region: CASSLDPYEQYF. Written as DNA, the CDR3 is TGTGCCAGCAGCTTAGACCCCTACGAGCAGTACTTC.

The CDR3 nucleotides are TGTGCCAGCGAAAAGGTACGACGGGGGCAGCCCCAGCATTTT. Protein: CASEKVRRGQPQHF. The rearrangement joins TRBV28 to TRBJ1-5; perhaps TRBD1 as D (5 bases). Trimming took 8 bases from V and 7 from J, leaving 18 bases between them. CDR1 is MDHEN, CDR2 SYDVKM, per germline. The CDR3 runs to 14 residues.

V and J are TRBV7-8 and TRBJ1-3, with D maybe TRBD1 (6 bases). From germline, CDR1 is SGHVS and CDR2 FQNEAQ. The CDR3 is 19 amino acids. V was trimmed by 3 bases and J by 4 bases, leaving 25 bases between them. The CDR3 bases are TGTGCCAGCAGCTTTAGGGTGGTGGAGACAGGTCAAGCGGGAAACACCATATATTTT. Translation: CASSFRVVETGQAGNTIYF. The entire variable domain, with the rest obtained from reference TRBV7-8 and TRBJ1-3, is as follows: GAGVSQSPRYKVAKRGQDVALRCDPISGHVSLFWYQQALGQGPEFLTYFQNEAQLDKSGLPSDRFFAERPEGSVSTLKIQRTQQEDSAVYLCASSFRVVETGQAGNTIYFGEGSWLTVV.

This clone appeared a single time. The rearrangement uses TRBV18 and TRBJ2-7; D is unresolved. V was clipped by 3 bases and J by 4 bases, with 7 bases between them. Germline lookup yields CDR1 KGHSH and CDR2 LQKENI. The CDR3 covers 12 residues. CDR3 sequence reads: CASSPLGYEQYF. In nucleotides, the CDR3 is TGTGCCAGCTCACCCCTAGGGTACGAGCAGTACTTC.

The J gene is TRBJ1-2, the V gene TRBV6-5; no definite D call. The CDR3 runs to 15 residues. Trimming stripped 5 bases from V and 6 bases from J, with 19 bases between. The germline V gene has CDR1 MNHEY and CDR2 SVGAGI. CDR3 sequence reads: CASSRGRAVSDGYTF. CDR3 DNA: TGTGCCAGCAGTAGAGGACGGGCGGTATCGGATGGCTACACCTTC.

The table lists this clone with many counts. The rearrangement uses TRBV29-1 and TRBJ2-1; D is possibly TRBD2 (5 bases). The CDR3 covers 13 residues. Germline values: CDR1 SQVTM, CDR2 ANQGSEA. Trimming left V 3 bases short and J 9 bases short, with 15 bases between. CDR3 nucleotide sequence: TGCAGCGTTGATATACGGCTTGGGAGTGAGCAGTTCTTC. The encoded protein is CSVDIRLGSEQFF.

The chain is built from TRBV11-2 and TRBJ2-1, with D uncertain. Trimming removed 5 bases from V and 6 bases from J, with 17 bases in between. Germline V gene lookup returns CDR1 SGHAT and CDR2 FQNNGV. This CDR3 is built from 15 residues. The CDR3 DNA is TGTGCCAGCAGCCCGACGATTCTTTGGAGCAATGAGCAGTTCTTC. Amino acid sequence: CASSPTILWSNEQFF.

Concerning this clone: This same CDR3 is encoded by further DNA sequences in the sample. The V gene is TRBV19, the J gene TRBJ2-7, with 7 bases identical to TRBD1. With V trimmed by 5 bases and J by 6 bases, 7 bases remained unmatched. Per the germline V gene, CDR1 is LNHDA and CDR2 is SQIVND (reference sequence). CDR3 length equals 13 residues. CDR3 sequence reads: CASSRQGVGEQYF. The CDR3 nucleotides read TGTGCCAGTAGTCGACAGGGAGTGGGCGAGCAGTACTTC.

The rearrangement joins TRBV6-5 to TRBJ1-1, with 8 bases identical to TRBD1. The CDR3 extends over 14 amino acids. Germline assignment: CDR1 MNHEY and CDR2 SVGAGI. V dropped 4 bases and J dropped 4; count of bases not matched to a gene: 5. CDR3 bases: TGTGCCAGCAGTTCGCAGGGGGCGCGCACTGAAGCTTTCTTT. It specifies CASSSQGARTEAFF.

The J gene is TRBJ2-5, the V gene TRBV5-1; 8 positions agree with TRBD1. The CDR3 totals 15 residues. V lost 1 base, J lost 1 base, and 3 bases stayed unmatched. Looked up from germline, CDR1 is SGHRS and CDR2 is YFSETQ. CDR3: CASSLRTGIQETQYF. CDR3 nucleotides: TGCGCCAGCAGCTTGAGGACAGGGATCCAAGAGACCCAGTACTTC.

The chain has TRBV7-9 and TRBJ2-1; 8 bases align to TRBD2. Per germline, CDR1 SEHNR and CDR2 FQNEAQ (reference sequence). The CDR3 is 16 residues long. V lost 2 bases to trimming and J lost 0 bases; unmatched junction nucleotides: 3. The CDR3 DNA follows: TGTGCCAGCAGCTTACTAGCGGGTAGCTCCTACAATGAGCAGTTCTTC. Amino acids: CASSLLAGSSYNEQFF.

This chain connects TRBV5-1 to TRBJ2-1, with 7 bases identical to TRBD1. The CDR3 has 16 amino acids. V lost 6 bases, J lost 2 bases, and 11 bases stayed unmatched. Germline V gene data show CDR1 as SGHRS and CDR2 as YFSETQ. The CDR3 coding sequence is TGCGCCAGCAACCTAAACCCGGGACAGACCTACAATGAGCAGTTCTTC. Its protein product is CASNLNPGQTYNEQFF.

This clone was detected only once. V gene TRBV10-3 combines with J gene TRBJ2-1; TRBD2 aligns across 11 bases. The CDR3 contains 17 residues. Germline CDR1 ENHRY, CDR2 SYGVKD. Trimming at V came to 8 bases and at J to 0 bases, leaving 9 bases not matched to a gene. The DNA for the CDR3 is TGTGCCATCGGGAGACTAGCGGGACTTAGCTCCTACAATGAGCAGTTCTTC. Its translation is CAIGRLAGLSSYNEQFF.

The chain joins TRBV6-1 to TRBJ1-5, with D tentatively TRBD1 (6 bases). CDR3 length: 14 residues. Deletions cut 10 bases from V and 6 bases from J, with 19 bases between. CDR1 and CDR2 (germline): MNHNS, SASEGT. The CDR3 sequence: CATNPTGTAQPQHF. CDR3 bases: TGTGCCACCAACCCAACAGGGACGGCTCAGCCCCAGCATTTT.

In this sample, this clone turned up many times. Here the CDR3 reads CATSRAGSGVHTQYF. The CDR3, as DNA: TGTGCCACCAGCAGAGCGGGGTCAGGGGTACATACGCAGTATTTT. The chain links TRBV15 to TRBJ2-3, with D possibly TRBD1 on 6 matching bases. Germline CDR1 reads LNHNV; CDR2 reads YYDKDF (reference sequence). This CDR3 has 15 amino acids. V was pared by 1 base and J by 7 bases, with 15 bases between.